The next 24 T cell receptor beta chains were all read from a single sample in a study of cytomegalovirus exposure and HLA in healthy donors. The PCR ran on 60 Vbeta and 13 Jbeta primers. Assay used: immunoSEQ multiplex PCR; TCRdb lists only in-frame clones, some missing. The table records 150,000 to 200,000 clones, 75% to 80% of them present only once. Sequencing used PBMCs. These receptors all stem from a man aged 50 to 59 in good health and CMV-seropositive.

The chain recombines TRBV5-4 with TRBJ2-2, with 13 bases that match TRBD2. This CDR3 contains 17 residues. After removal of 3 bases from V and 3 bases from J, the junction contained 5 bases not matched to a gene. The germline V gene encodes CDR1 SGHNT and CDR2 YYREEE (reference sequence). This chain's CDR3 is CASSSLLAGGYTGELFF. The CDR3 bases are TGTGCCAGCAGCTCCTTACTAGCGGGGGGGTACACCGGGGAGCTGTTTTTT. The full variable domain, rest sourced from reference TRBV5-4 and TRBJ2-2, is ETGVTQSPTHLIKTRGQQVTLRCSSQSGHNTVSWYQQALGQGPQFIFQYYREEENGRGNFPPRFSGLQFPNYSSELNVNALELDDSALYLCASSSLLAGGYTGELFFGEGSRLTVL.

This clone has a handful of counts. The chain is built from TRBV10-2 and TRBJ2-1, with 7 bases identical to TRBD1. Unmatched junction bases numbered 0, after V lost 0 bases and J lost 4 bases. The CDR3 has 14 residues. Per the germline V gene, CDR1 is WSHSY and CDR2 is SAAADI. The CDR3 loop is CASSESGQYNEQFF. CDR3 sequence (DNA): TGCGCCAGCAGTGAGTCGGGACAGTACAATGAGCAGTTCTTC.

CDR3 sequence (DNA): TGTGCCAGTGGACAGGGCCGGCAGCCCCAGCATTTT. Translation gives CASGQGRQPQHF. The rearrangement uses TRBV2 and TRBJ1-5; 8 nucleotides line up with TRBD1. J was trimmed by 7 bases and V by 9 bases; bases with no gene match: 5. The CDR3 spans 12 residues. Germline loops: CDR1 SNHLY, CDR2 FYNNEI.

The chain uses TRBV7-2 and TRBJ2-2; 11 positions agree with TRBD1. Trimming took 3 bases from V and 5 from J; bases not matched to a gene: 5. Per the germline V gene, CDR1 is SGHTA and CDR2 is FQGNSA. The CDR3 runs to 16 residues. The CDR3 bases are TGTGCCAGCAGCTTTGGGACAGGGGGTTTGACCGGGGAGCTGTTTTTT. This sequence encodes CASSFGTGGLTGELFF. Supplemented by reference TRBV7-2 and TRBJ2-2, the full variable domain reads GAGVSQSPSNKVTEKGKDVELRCDPISGHTALYWYRQSLGQGLEFLIYFQGNSAPDKSGLPSDRFSAERTGGSVSTLTIQRTQQEDSAVYLCASSFGTGGLTGELFFGEGSRLTVL.

J is TRBJ2-1 and V is TRBV5-6; no clear D. V lost 4 bases and J 7 bases, leaving 6 bases between the germline ends. The germline gives CDR1 SGHDT, CDR2 YYEEEE. This CDR3 is 11 amino acids long. The CDR3 reads CASSGVNEQFF. The DNA for the CDR3 is TGTGCCAGCAGCGGAGTAAATGAGCAGTTCTTC.

V usage is TRBV27 and J usage is TRBJ2-7; D is unclear. This CDR3 has 14 residues. The V end was cut by 6 bases, the J end by 0 bases, with 12 bases between. In germline, CDR1 is MNHEY, CDR2 SMNVEV (reference sequence). The CDR3 DNA follows: TGTGCCAGCAGACGAGGTGCTAGCTCCTACGAGCAGTACGTC. Translation: CASRRGASSYEQYV.

For this clone: Other DNA sequences in the sample encode the same CDR3. The chain has TRBV4-1 and TRBJ1-5; tentatively, D is TRBD1 (5 bases). From germline, CDR1 is MGHRA and CDR2 YSYEKL. V lost 1 base to trimming and J lost 2 bases, with 9 bases between them. CDR3 length equals 15 residues. For the CDR3, the DNA is TGCGCCAGCAGCCAAGGCGGAGGGGGCAATCAGCCCCAGCATTTT. Its protein product is CASSQGGGGNQPQHF.

The chain couples TRBV19 to TRBJ1-2; D is ambiguous. The V and J ends lost 5 bases and 4 bases respectively, with 14 bases between them. The CDR3 spans 14 residues. The germline V gene encodes CDR1 LNHDA and CDR2 SQIVND (reference sequence). The CDR3 region has the DNA TGTGCCAGTAGTGAACGAGGGCCCTCCTATGGCTACACCTTC. Amino acids: CASSERGPSYGYTF.

The gene calls are TRBV27 and TRBJ1-5; TRBD1 agrees at 9 bases. The ends lost 7 bases at V and 9 bases at J; junction bases unmatched: 7. CDR1 and CDR2 (germline): MNHEY, SMNVEV (reference sequence). CDR3 length: 13 amino acids. The CDR3: CASTRQGGGPQHF. In DNA form, the CDR3 reads TGTGCCAGCACTCGACAGGGGGGCGGGCCCCAGCATTTT.

The CDR3 region has the DNA TGTGCCACCAGACAGGGTATAGGCACAGATACGCAGTATTTT. As protein: CATRQGIGTDTQYF. This rearrangement joins TRBV6-6 to TRBJ2-3; 7 bases agree with TRBD1. CDR1 and CDR2 (germline): MNHNY, SVGAGI (reference sequence). The CDR3 consists of 14 residues. Trimming at V came to 10 bases and at J to 1 base, leaving 8 bases not matched to a gene.

The chain has TRBV7-6 and TRBJ2-3; 11 positions agree with TRBD2. V lost 1 base and J lost 3; bases outside the gene matches: 3. CDR1 and CDR2 (germline): SGHVS, FNYEAQ. The CDR3 is made up of 16 amino acids. CDR3 in amino acids: CASSLVAGGVTDTQYF. The CDR3 nucleotides read TGTGCCAGCAGCTTAGTAGCGGGGGGGGTGACAGATACGCAGTATTTT.

This chain uses TRBV7-8 with TRBJ1-2; 10 bases agree with TRBD1. Germline CDR1 and CDR2: SGHVS and FQNEAQ. The trim removed 0 bases at V and 5 bases at J, leaving 6 bases unmatched. The CDR3 contains 16 residues. The chain's CDR3 is CASSLAPGQGVYGYTF. For the CDR3, the DNA is TGTGCCAGCAGCTTAGCTCCCGGACAGGGGGTTTATGGCTACACCTTC.

The genes are TRBV7-9 and TRBJ2-1; the match to TRBD1 covers 11 bases. The germline V gene encodes CDR1 SEHNR and CDR2 FQNEAQ (reference sequence). The junction had 8 bases not matched to a gene; V was cut back by 4 bases and J by 9 bases. The CDR3 length is 15 residues. The CDR3 reads CASSSTGTGGVEQFF. CDR3 nucleotide sequence: TGTGCCAGCAGCTCAACCGGGACAGGGGGAGTTGAGCAGTTCTTC. Together with reference TRBV7-9 and TRBJ2-1, the CDR3 gives the full variable domain: DTGVSQNPRHKITKRGQNVTFRCDPISEHNRLYWYRQTLGQGPEFLTYFQNEAQLEKSRLLSDRFSAERPKGSFSTLEIQRTEQGDSAMYLCASSSTGTGGVEQFFGPGTRLTVL.

This clone was found once. The chain has TRBV10-3 and TRBJ1-1, with TRBD1 identical over 7 bases. Trimming cost V 4 bases and J 0 bases; bases outside gene matches: 14. In germline, CDR1 is ENHRY, CDR2 SYGVKD. The CDR3 runs 18 residues. This chain's CDR3 is CAISGPRTGRDMNTEAFF. In nucleotides, the CDR3 is TGTGCCATCAGTGGCCCGCGGACAGGTCGTGATATGAACACTGAAGCTTTCTTT.

The rearrangement links TRBV18 to TRBJ1-4, with D maybe TRBD1 (5 bases). Germline lookup yields CDR1 KGHSH and CDR2 LQKENI. Deletions cut 2 bases from V and 0 bases from J, with 7 bases between. CDR3 length: 15 residues. DNA of the CDR3: TGTGCCAGCTCACCAGTAGGGGCAACTAATGAAAAACTGTTTTTT. Its protein is CASSPVGATNEKLFF. Variable domain in full (rest from reference TRBV18 and TRBJ1-4): NAGVMQNPRHLVRRRGQEARLRCSPMKGHSHVYWYRQLPEEGLKFMVYLQKENIIDESGMPKERFSAEFPKEGPSILRIQQVVRGDSAAYFCASSPVGATNEKLFFGSGTQLSVL.

The chain joins TRBV7-2 to TRBJ1-2; the D gene is possibly TRBD1 (5 bases). Germline V gene lookup returns CDR1 SGHTA and CDR2 FQGNSA. The CDR3 consists of 15 residues. With 5 bases removed from V and 8 bases from J, the gap between germline ends came to 21 bases. This CDR3 reads CASSIWDSRPRGYTF. CDR3 bases: TGTGCCAGCAGCATATGGGACTCCCGGCCGAGGGGCTACACCTTC.

The chain is built from TRBV15 and TRBJ1-1, with D unclear. Germline values: CDR1 LNHNV, CDR2 YYDKDF (reference sequence). V lost 1 base, J lost 4 bases, and 13 bases lay in between. The CDR3 is made up of 15 amino acids. CDR3 sequence reads: CATSRGGEGFTEAFF. CDR3 nucleotides: TGTGCCACCAGCAGAGGTGGAGAGGGTTTCACTGAAGCTTTCTTT.

This sequence joins TRBV19 and TRBJ2-5, with 11 bases lining up with TRBD2. J was trimmed by 1 base and V by 7 bases; bases with no gene match: 2. Germline V gene sequence: CDR1 LNHDA, CDR2 SQIVND (reference sequence). This CDR3 comprises 14 residues. The CDR3 nucleotides read TGTGCCAGTAACCTAGCGGGGGGCCAAGAGACCCAGTACTTC. Its translation is CASNLAGGQETQYF. Full variable domain (outside the CDR3, taken from reference TRBV19 and TRBJ2-5): DGGITQSPKYLFRKEGQNVTLSCEQNLNHDAMYWYRQDPGQGLRLIYYSQIVNDFQKGDIAEGYSVSREKKESFPLTVTSAQKNPTAFYLCASNLAGGQETQYFGPGTRLLVL.

The chain links TRBV7-9 to TRBJ2-3, with a tentative D call TRBD2 (5 bases). V was cut by 5 bases and J by 1 base, with 7 bases left in between. CDR1 and CDR2 (germline): SEHNR, FQNEAQ (reference sequence). The CDR3 extends over 13 amino acids. CDR3 protein: CASSPGGTDTQYF. As DNA, the CDR3 is TGTGCCAGCAGCCCCGGGGGCACAGATACGCAGTATTTT. Drawing the rest from reference TRBV7-9 and TRBJ2-3, the complete variable domain is DTGVSQNPRHKITKRGQNVTFRCDPISEHNRLYWYRQTLGQGPEFLTYFQNEAQLEKSRLLSDRFSAERPKGSFSTLEIQRTEQGDSAMYLCASSPGGTDTQYFGPGTRLTVL.

The chain combines TRBV9 with TRBJ1-3; possibly TRBD1 for D (5 bases). Looked up from germline, CDR1 is SGDLS and CDR2 is YYNGEE. The CDR3 consists of 15 residues. The V and J ends lost 1 base and 8 bases respectively, with 16 bases between them. CDR3 protein: CASSVRGEEGDTIYF. The CDR3 nucleotides read TGTGCCAGCAGCGTACGAGGGGAGGAGGGAGACACCATATATTTT.

This clone was found once. This chain connects TRBV5-1 to TRBJ1-6; 7 nucleotides align to TRBD1. Germline V gene data show CDR1 as SGHRS and CDR2 as YFSETQ. This CDR3 comprises 16 residues. Trimming took 1 base from V and 7 from J; bases not matched to a gene: 8. The CDR3: CASSLTLDRANSPLHF. CDR3 coding DNA: TGCGCCAGCAGCTTGACCCTCGACAGGGCCAATTCACCCCTCCACTTT.

The sample holds a few counts of this clone. The V gene is TRBV7-2, the J gene TRBJ1-1; maybe TRBD1 (6 bases). The V gene's germline CDR1 is SGHTA and CDR2 FQGNSA. Deletions cut 5 bases from V and 2 bases from J, with 12 bases between. This CDR3 has 14 amino acids. The CDR3: CASSRGGSNTEAFF. As DNA, the CDR3 is TGTGCCAGCAGCCGCGGGGGCAGTAACACTGAAGCTTTCTTT.

This clone came up once. The same CDR3 arises from other DNA sequences in this sample as well. CDR3 nucleotide sequence: TGTGCCAGCAGTGGCGCGGGGGGTAACGGCTACACCTTC. It codes for CASSGAGGNGYTF. The rearrangement uses TRBV6-4 and TRBJ1-2; weak D call: TRBD1 (5 bases). Trimming shortened V by 4 bases and J by 8 bases, and 14 bases separated the two germline ends. Germline V gene sequence: CDR1 MRHNA, CDR2 SNTAGT. This CDR3 contains 13 residues.

The chain has TRBV7-2 and TRBJ2-3, with D maybe TRBD1 (6 bases). Germline lookup yields CDR1 SGHTA and CDR2 FQGNSA. The CDR3 loop spans 14 amino acids. Trimming removed 1 base from V and 6 bases from J, with 11 bases in between. The DNA of the CDR3 is TGTGCCAGCAGCTTAGGTACAGGGTTCGATACGCAGTATTTT. It yields the protein CASSLGTGFDTQYF.